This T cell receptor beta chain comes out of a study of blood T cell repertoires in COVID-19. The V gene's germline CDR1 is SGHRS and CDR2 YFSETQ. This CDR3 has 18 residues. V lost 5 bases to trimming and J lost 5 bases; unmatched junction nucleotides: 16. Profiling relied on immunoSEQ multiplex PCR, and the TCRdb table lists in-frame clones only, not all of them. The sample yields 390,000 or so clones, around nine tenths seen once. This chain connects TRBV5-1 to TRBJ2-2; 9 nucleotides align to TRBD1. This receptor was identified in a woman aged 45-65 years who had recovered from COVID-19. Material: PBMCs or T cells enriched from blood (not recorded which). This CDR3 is CASSSFYRDRELTGELFF. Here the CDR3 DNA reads TGCGCCAGCAGTTCGTTTTACCGGGACAGGGAATTAACCGGGGAGCTGTTTTTT.